The 27 T cell receptor beta chains reported below all come from one sample, sequenced in a study of OX40 agonist ivuxolimab in advanced cancers. Repertoires were generated with immunoSEQ multiplex PCR, while TCRdb's copy carries only in-frame clones and drops some. The sample consists of about 48,000 clones, 85% to 90% of them appearing once. The sample was CD4+ or CD8+ T cells sorted from blood, taken in a trial of the OX40 agonist ivuxolimab. These receptors were obtained from an adult with an advanced solid tumor such as melanoma, head and neck, liver or kidney cancer.

The chain carries TRBV25-1 and TRBJ1-1; TRBD1 matches at 7 bases. Trimming removed 4 bases from V and 0 bases from J; junction bases left unmatched: 5. The germline gives CDR1 MGHDK, CDR2 SYGVNS. The CDR3 loop spans 15 amino acids. CDR3 region: CASSVQGNMNTEAFF. The CDR3, as DNA: TGTGCCAGCAGTGTACAGGGGAACATGAACACTGAAGCTTTCTTT.

The chain couples TRBV11-3 to TRBJ2-1, with 12 positions matching TRBD2. From germline, CDR1 is SGHNT and CDR2 YENEEA. The CDR3 covers 15 residues. V was clipped by 1 base and J by 8 bases; unmatched bases: 3. The CDR3 bases are TGTGCCAGCAGCTTAGGCCTAGCGGGGGGGCATGAGCAGTTCTTC. Amino acid sequence: CASSLGLAGGHEQFF.

Concerning this clone: Other DNA sequences in the same sample also yield this CDR3. The gene calls are TRBV29-1 and TRBJ2-3, with 10 positions matching TRBD1. Germline V gene data show CDR1 as SQVTM and CDR2 as ANQGSEA. The V gene end was trimmed by 6 bases and the J gene end by 3 bases; junction bases not matched to a gene: 6. The CDR3 spans 14 residues. For the CDR3, the DNA is TGCAGCGTAGGAGGACAGGGGGGGACAGATACGCAGTATTTT. It specifies CSVGGQGGTDTQYF.

This chain uses TRBV6-1 with TRBJ1-1; TRBD1 is a possible D gene (5 bases). The CDR3 is 13 amino acids. Trimming cost V 7 bases and J 4 bases, with 13 bases left between them. Germline V CDR1 and CDR2: MNHNS, SASEGT. The CDR3 reads CASNARRGTEAFF. The DNA of the CDR3 is TGTGCCAGCAACGCCCGTAGGGGCACTGAAGCTTTCTTT.

To note about this clone: This sample includes further DNA sequences coding for the same CDR3. V usage is TRBV7-7 and J usage is TRBJ2-1, with 9 bases aligning to TRBD1. V shed 6 bases, J shed 2 bases, and the junction held 5 bases outside the gene matches. This CDR3 spans 15 amino acids. Germline V lookup: CDR1 SSHAT, CDR2 FNYEAQ (reference sequence). The CDR3 spells CASSPGTGTYNEQFF. Written as DNA, the CDR3 is TGTGCCAGCAGTCCCGGGACAGGGACCTACAATGAGCAGTTCTTC.

The V and J genes are TRBV6-4 and TRBJ2-2, with 7 bases aligning to TRBD1. This CDR3 spans 14 amino acids. V lost 6 bases to trimming and J lost 5 bases; unmatched junction nucleotides: 6. Per the germline V gene, CDR1 is MRHNA and CDR2 is SNTAGT. The CDR3 nucleotides are TGTGCCAGCAGAGGAACAGGGGTAACCGGGGAGCTGTTTTTT. Amino acids: CASRGTGVTGELFF.

The chain uses TRBV4-1 and TRBJ2-7; D remains ambiguous. Germline CDR1 and CDR2: MGHRA and YSYEKL. The CDR3 is 15 amino acids. The germline V and J ends were trimmed by 4 bases and 0 bases, with 13 bases remaining between them. The CDR3 sequence is CASSLFVGLSYEQYF. In DNA, the CDR3 is TGCGCCAGCAGCCTCTTCGTGGGCCTCTCCTACGAGCAGTACTTC.

The rearrangement links TRBV7-9 to TRBJ2-3; tentatively, D is TRBD2 (7 bases). Between the trimmed V and J ends, which lost 7 bases and 4 bases, there was a span of 15 bases. Germline CDR1 reads SEHNR; CDR2 reads FQNEAQ (reference sequence). The CDR3 contains 14 residues. CDR3 in DNA: TGTGCCAGCAACTGGGGGGGCCGATCAGATACGCAGTATTTT. Residues: CASNWGGRSDTQYF.

This clone appeared a few times. The rearrangement links TRBV10-2 to TRBJ1-5; TRBD1 matches at 11 bases. V was clipped by 6 bases and J by 3 bases; unmatched bases: 4. The CDR3 spans 15 residues. Germline V gene sequence: CDR1 WSHSY, CDR2 SAAADI. The CDR3 protein is CASRGQGATNQPQHF. CDR3 nucleotide sequence: TGCGCCAGCAGAGGACAGGGGGCGACCAATCAGCCCCAGCATTTT.

The chain has TRBV15 and TRBJ2-3, with TRBD2 matching 14 bases. Germline V gene lookup returns CDR1 LNHNV and CDR2 YYDKDF (reference sequence). This CDR3 region has 18 residues. V dropped 1 base and J dropped 5; count of bases not matched to a gene: 8. Here the CDR3 DNA reads TGTGCCACCAGCAGAGGACAGGGACTAGCGGGAGTCGGAGATACGCAGTATTTT. This gives the protein CATSRGQGLAGVGDTQYF.

V gene TRBV10-1 combines with J gene TRBJ1-2; D remains ambiguous. Looked up from germline, CDR1 is WNHNN and CDR2 is SYGVQD (reference sequence). V shed 2 bases and J shed 4 bases, with 14 bases lying between them. CDR3 length equals 15 residues. The CDR3 DNA is TGCGCCAGCAGTGAGGGGAGGAGAATCCCCTATGGCTACACCTTC. Its translation: CASSEGRRIPYGYTF.

This clone was seen only a few times. The chain uses TRBV6-4 and TRBJ1-1, with a tentative D call TRBD1 (5 bases). The CDR3 consists of 14 residues. Germline loops: CDR1 MRHNA, CDR2 SNTAGT. With 5 bases removed from V and 5 bases from J, the gap between germline ends came to 15 bases. The CDR3 DNA follows: TGTGCCAGCAGTCTCGACAGTACTGGGACTGAAGCTTTCTTT. Protein product: CASSLDSTGTEAFF.

The chain carries TRBV30 and TRBJ1-4; 7 bases are a match to TRBD1. This CDR3 has 12 amino acids. V dropped 3 bases and J dropped 11; count of bases not matched to a gene: 6. Germline V gene lookup returns CDR1 GTSNPN and CDR2 SVGIG (reference sequence). The CDR3 sequence is CAWRQTGVKLFF. In DNA form, the CDR3 reads TGTGCCTGGAGGCAAACAGGGGTGAAACTGTTTTTT.

This clone was seen just once. V gene TRBV5-1 combines with J gene TRBJ1-1; D gene uncertain. CDR1 is SGHRS and CDR2 is YFSETQ in the germline V gene. The CDR3 is 14 amino acids. Trimming took 0 bases from V and 4 from J, leaving 10 bases between them. The CDR3 coding sequence is TGCGCCAGCAGCTTGGGGCAATCGACCACTGAAGCTTTCTTT. Protein product: CASSLGQSTTEAFF. Full variable domain (remainder filled in from reference TRBV5-1 and TRBJ1-1): KAGVTQTPRYLIKTRGQQVTLSCSPISGHRSVSWYQQTPGQGLQFLFEYFSETQRNKGNFPGRFSGRQFSNSRSEMNVSTLELGDSALYLCASSLGQSTTEAFFGQGTRLTVV.

On this clone itself: At one end, the junction sequence differs from germline, possibly due to a read error. The CDR3 region has the DNA TGTGCCAGCAGTGGGTTTTTAGATTCGCCCCTCCACTTT. This sequence encodes CASSGFLDSPLHF. This chain connects TRBV25-1 to TRBJ1-6, with D unresolved. Looked up from germline, CDR1 is MGHDK and CDR2 is SYGVNS. The CDR3 covers 13 residues.

The CDR3 loop reads CASSTQGGGTEAFF. The CDR3, as DNA: TGTGCCAGCAGTACACAGGGGGGCGGCACTGAAGCTTTCTTT. The chain employs TRBV6-1 and TRBJ1-1, with 8 bases identical to TRBD1. CDR3 size: 14 residues. The germline CDR1 and CDR2 sequences are MNHNS and SASEGT. The V segment lost 5 bases and the J segment 4 bases; nucleotides outside the gene matches: 6.

The chain joins TRBV11-2 to TRBJ2-3; tentative D call: TRBD2 (6 bases). The germline V gene has CDR1 SGHAT and CDR2 FQNNGV. The V end lost 2 bases, the J end lost 3 bases, and 15 bases lay between the germline ends. The CDR3 consists of 16 residues. CDR3 nucleotides: TGTGCCAGCAGCTTAAATTGGGGGGATGGGACAGATACGCAGTATTTT. Its translation: CASSLNWGDGTDTQYF.

The chain has TRBV6-5 and TRBJ1-1; perhaps TRBD1 as D (6 bases). The CDR3 extends over 13 amino acids. Per germline, CDR1 MNHEY and CDR2 SVGAGI. V was cut by 0 bases and J by 5 bases, with 7 bases left in between. The CDR3 nucleotides read TGTGCCAGCAGTTACTCACAGGGTACTGAAGCTTTCTTT. Translation: CASSYSQGTEAFF.

The chain couples TRBV2 to TRBJ1-5; D uncertain. The CDR3 runs to 15 residues. CDR1 and CDR2 from the germline V gene are SNHLY and FYNNEI. Trimming left V 8 bases short and J 0 bases short, with 14 bases between. CDR3: CASSDGGYSNQPQHF. CDR3 nucleotides: TGTGCCAGCTCGGACGGCGGATATAGCAATCAGCCCCAGCATTTT.

A single count supports this clone. This chain links TRBV27 with TRBJ1-6; TRBD1 is a possible D gene (5 bases). The CDR3 length is 16 residues. CDR1 is MNHEY and CDR2 is SMNVEV in the germline V gene (reference sequence). With 5 bases removed from V and 10 bases from J, the gap between germline ends came to 21 bases. The CDR3 DNA reads TGTGCCAGCAGTCAATCAACTCAGGGTCGGGAATCACCCCTCCACTTT. Translating it yields CASSQSTQGRESPLHF.

J is TRBJ1-1 and V is TRBV19; D unclear. V lost 4 bases and J lost 0, with 12 bases in between. CDR3 length equals 15 residues. The V gene's germline CDR1 is LNHDA and CDR2 SQIVND (reference sequence). The DNA for the CDR3 is TGTGCCAGTAGTACACGAGCAGACTTGAACACTGAAGCTTTCTTT. Amino acids: CASSTRADLNTEAFF.

The chain employs TRBV2 and TRBJ2-4, with D possibly being TRBD2 (6 bases). This CDR3 contains 14 residues. The germline V gene has CDR1 SNHLY and CDR2 FYNNEI. Between the trimmed V and J ends, which lost 3 bases and 7 bases, there was a span of 13 bases. The CDR3 bases are TGTGCCAGCAGTGACTTGGGCGGGAATAACATTCAGTACTTC. Translated: CASSDLGGNNIQYF.

The DNA of the CDR3 is TGTGCCGCGGGCATTTTGAACACTGAAGCTTTCTTT. Protein: CAAGILNTEAFF. J is TRBJ1-1 and V is TRBV27; D not resolved. Germline values: CDR1 MNHEY, CDR2 SMNVEV (reference sequence). This CDR3 spans 12 amino acids. V was trimmed by 11 bases and J by 0 bases, leaving 10 bases between them.

J is TRBJ2-4 and V is TRBV7-9; D uncertain. Germline V gene data show CDR1 as SEHNR and CDR2 as FQNEAQ (reference sequence). V was clipped by 2 bases and J by 10 bases, with 9 bases between them. The CDR3 covers 12 residues. For the CDR3, the DNA is TGTGCCAGCAGCTTATTTGATTCGATTCAGTACTTC. This translates into CASSLFDSIQYF.

The CDR3 DNA is TGTGCCAGCAGTGAAGGTATCGGGGGTTCAACAGATACGCAGTATTTT. This gives the protein CASSEGIGGSTDTQYF. The chain has TRBV6-1 and TRBJ2-3, with D maybe TRBD2 (6 bases). The CDR3 sequence is 16 residues long. Per the germline V gene, CDR1 is MNHNS and CDR2 is SASEGT. V gave up 1 base and J gave up 3 bases, with 14 bases separating them.

This chain connects TRBV6-1 to TRBJ1-2; the D is unclear. The length of the CDR3 is 12 residues. Trimming removed 8 bases at V and 5 bases at J, with 12 bases between. CDR1 MNHNS and CDR2 SASEGT come from the germline V gene. CDR3 sequence reads: CASLEDGYGYTF. DNA for the CDR3: TGTGCCAGCTTGGAGGACGGGTATGGCTACACCTTC.

The chain links TRBV5-4 to TRBJ2-3; tentative D call: TRBD2 (6 bases). Germline V gives CDR1 SGHNT, CDR2 YYREEE (reference sequence). V dropped 1 base and J dropped 5 bases, with 11 bases sitting between them. This CDR3 has 14 amino acids. CDR3 region: CASSLRAEGDTQYF. In nucleotides, the CDR3 is TGTGCCAGCAGCTTGAGGGCGGAGGGAGATACGCAGTATTTT.